This TCR beta chain emerged from a study of blood T cell repertoires in COVID-19 (dated by TCRdb to about 2020). Background for the entire study: Collaborator samples came from the United States, Italy and Spain and covered acute and convalescent phases of COVID-19. The dataset comprised deeply sampled blood TCRbeta repertoires from subjects exposed to, actively infected with, or recovered from COVID-19. The prospective study material was composed of cDNA or gDNA derived from T cells, B-cell-depleted T cells, or PBMCs. Where available, HLA class I and class II types were taken from metadata supplied by the sample provider and were not determined by assay-based typing. The sample metadata nearly always contained a de-identified subject ID, COVID-19 status, age in years and sex. The samples were drawn from two sources: the first 160 participants of the ongoing ImmuneRACE study, and about 1,300 subjects contributed by 6 global collaborators. A freely available public database, intended as a resource for researchers studying the immune response to SARS-CoV-2, is where the repertoires were released. The study at large found these results: Clinical and demographic metadata were provided uncurated, with the amount varying by source and participant.

A remark on this clone: Its antigen target is currently unknown. Nothing much larger sits one base from this clone, and base qualities are not available.

V was cut back by 1 base and J by 4 bases, leaving a gap of 10 bases between them. The germline V gene (reference sequence) supplies CDR1 LGHDT and CDR2 YNNKEL. The CDR3 sequence holds 14 residues, the cysteine and phenylalanine included. The DNA shown is the 42-base CDR3, in frame from base 1. The immunoSEQ Assay, a bias-controlled multiplex PCR, was used to amplify TCRbeta CDR3 regions from genomic DNA. Concerning the study's data processing: Nucleated cell counts per sample were estimated from amplification of reference gene primers within the assay. To quantify the absolute abundance of each unique TCRbeta CDR3 rearrangement, sequence reads were collapsed and filtered. For each sample, productive Simpson clonality was calculated by taking the square root of Simpson's diversity index across productive rearrangements. The clones in this table, taken by TCRdb from immuneACCESS, are in-frame only. Not every clone is retained; where verified, under half of the shortfall comes from an unresolved V gene, and the cause of the rest is unknown. That table supplies the V and J calls and clone size; D and trimming were determined from the DNA. The sample table holds 85,000 to 130,000 clones, of which about 88% were seen once. The top ten constitute less than 6.5% of the sample.

The collaborating institutions used their own protocols to collect whole blood in K2EDTA tubes. For TCRbeta analysis, collaborators shipped samples as frozen whole blood, isolated PBMCs, or DNA extracted from either of those sample types. Material: peripheral blood. This clonotype was obtained from a human donor in a cohort sampled during active COVID-19. The sequence is built from TRBV3-1 (or the pseudogene TRBV3-2) and TRBJ1-1, with a tentative D gene TRBD1 over 6 matching bases. The DNA sequence is given as TGTGCCAGCAGCCAAGTCGGGGGGCTCACTGAAGCTTTCTTT. Translated, it reads CASSQVGGLTEAFF.